Described below is a single T cell receptor (beta chain) sequence and its context. As yet, its antigen is unknown. This sample is part of a study of cytomegalovirus exposure and HLA in healthy donors. Points from the study as a whole: In a later analysis, productive TCRs from donors in an Asian-associated ancestry cluster reportedly carried fewer N-insertions than the cohort mean. In all likelihood, a cluster of highly shared sequence variants was a sequencing artifact. The study labeled approximately 150 TCR beta chains cytomegalovirus-associated.

The CMV serostatus of this donor was not recorded. Researchers ran the PCR with 60 Vbeta and 13 Jbeta primers. Method: immunoSEQ multiplex PCR; TCRdb's copy keeps in-frame clones and lacks some. This table has some 130,000 clones, roughly 77% appearing once. Sample: PBMCs. This clonotype was sampled from a man aged 30 to 39 in good health.

CDR3 bases: TGTGCTATACGGGGAGGGAGCTACACCGGGGAGCTGTTTTTT. As protein: CAIRGGSYTGELFF. The rearrangement links TRBV6-5 to TRBJ2-2, with 7 positions matching TRBD2. The germline V gene has CDR1 MNHEY and CDR2 SVGAGI. The CDR3 length is 14 residues.